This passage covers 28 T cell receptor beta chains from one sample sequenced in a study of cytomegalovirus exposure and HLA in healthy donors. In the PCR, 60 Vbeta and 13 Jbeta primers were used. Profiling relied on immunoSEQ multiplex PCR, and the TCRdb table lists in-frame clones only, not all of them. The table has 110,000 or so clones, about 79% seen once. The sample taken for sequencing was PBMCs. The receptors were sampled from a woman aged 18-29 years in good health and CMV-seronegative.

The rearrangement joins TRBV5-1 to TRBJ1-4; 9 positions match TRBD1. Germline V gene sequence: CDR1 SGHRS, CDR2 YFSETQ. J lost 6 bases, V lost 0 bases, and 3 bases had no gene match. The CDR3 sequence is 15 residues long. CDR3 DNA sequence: TGCGCCAGCAGCTTGGCGGGACAGGGTTATGAAAAACTGTTTTTT. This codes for CASSLAGQGYEKLFF.

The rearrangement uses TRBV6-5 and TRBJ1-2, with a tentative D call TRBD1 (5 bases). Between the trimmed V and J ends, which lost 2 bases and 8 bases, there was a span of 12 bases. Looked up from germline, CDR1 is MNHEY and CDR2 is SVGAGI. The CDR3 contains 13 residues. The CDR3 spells CASSYRDSGGYTF. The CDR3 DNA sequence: TGTGCCAGCAGTTACAGGGACTCGGGGGGCTACACCTTC.

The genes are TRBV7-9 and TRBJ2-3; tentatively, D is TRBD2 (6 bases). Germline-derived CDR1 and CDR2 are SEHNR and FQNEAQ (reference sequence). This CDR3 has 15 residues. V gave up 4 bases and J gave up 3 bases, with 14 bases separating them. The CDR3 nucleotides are TGTGCCAGCAGCTCCTGGCGGGGAAGGACAGATACGCAGTATTTT. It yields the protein CASSSWRGRTDTQYF.

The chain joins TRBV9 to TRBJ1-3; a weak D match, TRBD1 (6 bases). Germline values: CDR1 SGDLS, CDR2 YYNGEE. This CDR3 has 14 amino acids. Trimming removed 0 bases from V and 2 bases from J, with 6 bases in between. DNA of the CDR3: TGTGCCAGCAGCGTAGAGGGGGCTGGAAACACCATATATTTT. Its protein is CASSVEGAGNTIYF.

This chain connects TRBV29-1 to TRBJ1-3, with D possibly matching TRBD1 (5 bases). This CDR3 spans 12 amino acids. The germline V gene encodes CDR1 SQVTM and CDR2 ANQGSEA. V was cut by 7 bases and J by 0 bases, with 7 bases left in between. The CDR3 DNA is TGCAGCGGGGGACTCTCTGGAAACACCATATATTTT. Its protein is CSGGLSGNTIYF.

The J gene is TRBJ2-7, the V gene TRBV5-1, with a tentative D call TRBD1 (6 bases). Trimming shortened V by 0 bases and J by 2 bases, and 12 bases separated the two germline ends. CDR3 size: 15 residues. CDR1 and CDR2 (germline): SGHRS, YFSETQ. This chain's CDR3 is CASSLEKTGTYEQYF. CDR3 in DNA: TGCGCCAGCAGCTTGGAGAAGACAGGAACCTACGAGCAGTACTTC.

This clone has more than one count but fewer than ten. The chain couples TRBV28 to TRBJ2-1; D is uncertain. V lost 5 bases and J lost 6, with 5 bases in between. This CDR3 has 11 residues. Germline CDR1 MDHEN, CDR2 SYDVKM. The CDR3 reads CASSPSNEQFF. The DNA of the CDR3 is TGTGCCAGCAGTCCGTCCAATGAGCAGTTCTTC.

The CDR3 region is CASSFGSDTQYF. In DNA form, the CDR3 reads TGTGCCAGCAGCTTTGGCTCAGATACGCAGTATTTT. The rearrangement links TRBV11-2 to TRBJ2-3; no clear D gene. The V and J ends lost 3 bases and 4 bases respectively, with 5 bases between them. The CDR3 covers 12 residues. CDR1 is SGHAT and CDR2 is FQNNGV in the germline V gene.

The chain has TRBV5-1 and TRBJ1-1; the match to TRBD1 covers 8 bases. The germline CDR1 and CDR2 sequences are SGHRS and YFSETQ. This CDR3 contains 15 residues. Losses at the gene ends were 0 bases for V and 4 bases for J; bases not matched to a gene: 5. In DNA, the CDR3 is TGCGCCAGCAGCTTGGAAGGACAGGGCATCACTGAAGCTTTCTTT. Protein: CASSLEGQGITEAFF.

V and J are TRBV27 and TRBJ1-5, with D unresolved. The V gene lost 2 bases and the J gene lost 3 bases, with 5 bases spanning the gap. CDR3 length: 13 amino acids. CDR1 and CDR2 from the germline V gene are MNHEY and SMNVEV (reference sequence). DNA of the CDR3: TGTGCCAGCAGTTTACACTACAATCAGCCCCAGCATTTT. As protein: CASSLHYNQPQHF.

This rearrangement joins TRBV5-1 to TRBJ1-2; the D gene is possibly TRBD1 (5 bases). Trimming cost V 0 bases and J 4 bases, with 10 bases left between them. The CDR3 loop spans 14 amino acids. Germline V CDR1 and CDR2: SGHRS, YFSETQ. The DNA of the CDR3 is TGCGCCAGCAGCTTGGACAGGAGAAGCTATGGCTACACCTTC. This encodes CASSLDRRSYGYTF.

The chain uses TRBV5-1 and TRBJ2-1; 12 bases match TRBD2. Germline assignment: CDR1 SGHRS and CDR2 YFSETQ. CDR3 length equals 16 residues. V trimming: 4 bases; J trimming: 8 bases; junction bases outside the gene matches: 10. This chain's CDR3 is CASSLRLAGVIDEQFF. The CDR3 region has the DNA TGCGCCAGCAGCCTCAGACTAGCGGGAGTCATAGATGAGCAGTTCTTC.

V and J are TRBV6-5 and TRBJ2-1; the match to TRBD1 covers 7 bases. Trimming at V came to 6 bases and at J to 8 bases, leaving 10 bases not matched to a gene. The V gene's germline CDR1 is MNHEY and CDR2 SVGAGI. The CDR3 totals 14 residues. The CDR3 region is CASRTDRLRDEQFF. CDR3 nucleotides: TGTGCCAGCAGGACGGACAGGCTGAGGGATGAGCAGTTCTTC.

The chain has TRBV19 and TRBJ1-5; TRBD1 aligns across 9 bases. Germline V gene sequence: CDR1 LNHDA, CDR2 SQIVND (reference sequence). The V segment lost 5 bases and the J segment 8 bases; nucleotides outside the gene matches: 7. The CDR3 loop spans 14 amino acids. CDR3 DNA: TGTGCCAGTAGTCCCGGGACAGGGAGGGAGCCCCAGCATTTT. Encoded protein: CASSPGTGREPQHF.

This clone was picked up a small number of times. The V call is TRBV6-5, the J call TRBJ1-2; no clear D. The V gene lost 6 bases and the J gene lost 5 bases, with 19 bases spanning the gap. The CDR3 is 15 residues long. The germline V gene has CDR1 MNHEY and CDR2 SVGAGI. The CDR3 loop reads CASRPSGHWEYGYTF. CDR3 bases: TGTGCCAGCAGACCCTCCGGGCATTGGGAGTATGGCTACACCTTC.

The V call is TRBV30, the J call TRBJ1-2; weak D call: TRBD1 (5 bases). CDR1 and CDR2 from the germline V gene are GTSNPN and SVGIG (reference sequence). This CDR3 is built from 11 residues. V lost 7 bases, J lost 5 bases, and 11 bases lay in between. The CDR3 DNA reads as TGTGCCTCCTCTACAGGATATGGCTACACCTTC. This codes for CASSTGYGYTF.

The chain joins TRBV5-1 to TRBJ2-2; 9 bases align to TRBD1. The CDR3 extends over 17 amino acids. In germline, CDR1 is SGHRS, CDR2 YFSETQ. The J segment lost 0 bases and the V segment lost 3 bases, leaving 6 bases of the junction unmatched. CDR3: CASSSGQGNSNTGELFF. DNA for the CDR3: TGCGCCAGCAGCTCAGGACAGGGGAACTCGAACACCGGGGAGCTGTTTTTT.

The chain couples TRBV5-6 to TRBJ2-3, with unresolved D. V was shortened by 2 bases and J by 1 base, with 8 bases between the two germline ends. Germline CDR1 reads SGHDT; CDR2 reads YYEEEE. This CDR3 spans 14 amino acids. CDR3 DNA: TGTGCCAGCAGCTTTCGTGGAGGCACAGATACGCAGTATTTT. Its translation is CASSFRGGTDTQYF.

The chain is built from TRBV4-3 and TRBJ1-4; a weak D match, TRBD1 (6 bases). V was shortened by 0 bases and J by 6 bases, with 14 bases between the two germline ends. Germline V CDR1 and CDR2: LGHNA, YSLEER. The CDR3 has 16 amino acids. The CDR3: CASSQEGSGVYEKLFF. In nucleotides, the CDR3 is TGCGCCAGCAGCCAAGAAGGGTCAGGGGTTTATGAAAAACTGTTTTTT.

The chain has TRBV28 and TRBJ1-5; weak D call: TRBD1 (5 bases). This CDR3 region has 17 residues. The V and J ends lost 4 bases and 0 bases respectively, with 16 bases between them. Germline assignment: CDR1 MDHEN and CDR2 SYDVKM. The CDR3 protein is CASSSGLGGYSNQPQHF. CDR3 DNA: TGTGCCAGCAGTTCGGGCCTCGGGGGTTATAGCAATCAGCCCCAGCATTTT.

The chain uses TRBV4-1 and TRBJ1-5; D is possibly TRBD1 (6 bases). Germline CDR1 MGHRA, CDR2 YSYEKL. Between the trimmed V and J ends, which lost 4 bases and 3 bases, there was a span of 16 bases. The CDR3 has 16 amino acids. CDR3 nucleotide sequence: TGCGCCAGCAGCCCCCAAACCCAGGGGCTCAATCAGCCCCAGCATTTT. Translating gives CASSPQTQGLNQPQHF.

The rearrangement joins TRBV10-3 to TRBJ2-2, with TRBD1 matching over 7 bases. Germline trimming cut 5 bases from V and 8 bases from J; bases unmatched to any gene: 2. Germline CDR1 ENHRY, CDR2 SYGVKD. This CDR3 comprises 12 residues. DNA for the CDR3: TGTGCCATCAGTTCGGACAGGGGGGAGCTGTTTTTT. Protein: CAISSDRGELFF.

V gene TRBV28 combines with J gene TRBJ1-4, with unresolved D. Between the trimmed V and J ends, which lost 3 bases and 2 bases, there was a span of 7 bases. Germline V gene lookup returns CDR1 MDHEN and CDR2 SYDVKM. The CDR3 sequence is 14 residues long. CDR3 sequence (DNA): TGTGCCAGCAGTTTTATCGGTACTAATGAAAAACTGTTTTTT. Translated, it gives CASSFIGTNEKLFF.

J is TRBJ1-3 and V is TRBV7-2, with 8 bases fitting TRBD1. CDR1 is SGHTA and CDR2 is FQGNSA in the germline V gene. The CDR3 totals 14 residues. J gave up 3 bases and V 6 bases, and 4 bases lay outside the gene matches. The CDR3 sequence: CASSPDRVGNTIYF. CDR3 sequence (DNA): TGTGCCAGCAGTCCGGACAGGGTTGGAAACACCATATATTTT.

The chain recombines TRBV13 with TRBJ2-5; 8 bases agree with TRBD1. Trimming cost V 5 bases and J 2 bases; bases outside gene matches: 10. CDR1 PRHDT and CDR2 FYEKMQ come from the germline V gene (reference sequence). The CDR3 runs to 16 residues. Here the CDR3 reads CASSTDRGFGQETQYF. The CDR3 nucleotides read TGTGCCAGCAGCACAGACAGGGGCTTTGGGCAAGAGACCCAGTACTTC.

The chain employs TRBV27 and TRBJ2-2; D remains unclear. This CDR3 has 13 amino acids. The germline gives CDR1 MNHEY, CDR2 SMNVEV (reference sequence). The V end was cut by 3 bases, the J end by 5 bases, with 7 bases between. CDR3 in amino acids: CASSFPSTGELFF. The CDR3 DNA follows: TGTGCCAGCAGTTTCCCTAGTACCGGGGAGCTGTTTTTT.

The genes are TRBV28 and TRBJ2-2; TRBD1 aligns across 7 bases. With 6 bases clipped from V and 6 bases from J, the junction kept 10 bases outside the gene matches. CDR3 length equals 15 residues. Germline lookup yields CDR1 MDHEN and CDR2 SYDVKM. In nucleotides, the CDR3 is TGTGCCAGCAGAGGACAGGTTGGGGGAGCCGGGGAGCTGTTTTTT. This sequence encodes CASRGQVGGAGELFF. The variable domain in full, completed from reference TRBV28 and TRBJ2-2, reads DVKVTQSSRYLVKRTGEKVFLECVQDMDHENMFWYRQDPGLGLRLIYFSYDVKMKEKGDIPEGYSVSREKKERFSLILESASTNQTSMYLCASRGQVGGAGELFFGEGSRLTVL.

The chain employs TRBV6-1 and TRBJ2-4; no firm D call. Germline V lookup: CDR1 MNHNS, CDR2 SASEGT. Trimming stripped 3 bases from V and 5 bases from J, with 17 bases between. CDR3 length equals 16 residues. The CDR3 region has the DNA TGTGCCAGCAGTGACGAACACCAGGTGATGGAAAACATTCAGTACTTC. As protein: CASSDEHQVMENIQYF.